The next 29 T cell receptor beta chains were all read from a single sample in a study of cytomegalovirus exposure and HLA in healthy donors. Primers: 60 Vbeta forward and 13 Jbeta reverse. TCRdb keeps only in-frame clones here, not all; method: immunoSEQ multiplex PCR. The sample's table shows around 140,000 clones. Sequenced input: PBMCs. The receptors derive from a male donor in good health and CMV-seronegative.

The CDR3 sequence is CASSLAAGINSYEQYF. CDR3 coding DNA: TGTGCCAGCAGCTTGGCCGCGGGAATTAACTCCTACGAGCAGTACTTC. The chain carries TRBV5-4 and TRBJ2-7; D may be TRBD2 (6 bases). The germline V gene has CDR1 SGHNT and CDR2 YYREEE (reference sequence). The CDR3 spans 16 residues. Trimming cost V 0 bases and J 0 bases, with 13 bases left between them.

This rearrangement joins TRBV27 to TRBJ1-5, with D perhaps TRBD1 (5 bases). In germline, CDR1 is MNHEY, CDR2 SMNVEV (reference sequence). The CDR3 runs to 14 residues. Trimming cost V 6 bases and J 7 bases, with 16 bases left between them. The CDR3 region is CASRPTGVRQPQHF. CDR3 nucleotide sequence: TGTGCCAGCAGGCCTACGGGGGTTCGACAGCCCCAGCATTTT.

The gene calls are TRBV2 and TRBJ2-5, with D possibly matching TRBD1 (6 bases). The germline V and J ends were trimmed by 4 bases and 5 bases, with 11 bases remaining between them. CDR1 SNHLY and CDR2 FYNNEI come from the germline V gene. The CDR3 consists of 13 residues. DNA for the CDR3: TGTGCCAGCAGTGGTGAGGGGGTGGAGACCCAGTACTTC. This translates into CASSGEGVETQYF.

The chain links TRBV18 to TRBJ2-7; D unresolved. The germline gives CDR1 KGHSH, CDR2 LQKENI. This CDR3 is 12 amino acids long. Trimming took off 6 bases at V and 2 bases at J, with 8 bases between the two ends. CDR3 bases: TGTGCCAGCTCGTCAGACACCTACGAGCAGTACTTC. Encoded protein: CASSSDTYEQYF. Based on the CDR3 plus reference TRBV18 and TRBJ2-7, the full variable domain is NAGVMQNPRHLVRRRGQEARLRCSPMKGHSHVYWYRQLPEEGLKFMVYLQKENIIDESGMPKERFSAEFPKEGPSILRIQQVVRGDSAAYFCASSSDTYEQYFGPGTRLTVT.

This chain joins TRBV6-5 and TRBJ1-1; tentatively, D is TRBD1 (6 bases). Germline CDR1 reads MNHEY; CDR2 reads SVGAGI. The CDR3 runs 12 residues. V lost 11 bases to trimming and J lost 4 bases, with 14 bases between them. The CDR3 nucleotides read TGTGCCTGTTCAGGGGTTAGCACTGAAGCTTTCTTT. Translated, it gives CACSGVSTEAFF.

The V call is TRBV11-3, the J call TRBJ2-3, with 7 nucleotides matching TRBD1. Trimming cost V 5 bases and J 1 base; bases outside gene matches: 9. The germline CDR1 and CDR2 sequences are SGHNT and YENEEA. This CDR3 is built from 16 residues. The CDR3 nucleotides read TGTGCCAGCAGCACCGGACAGGTCGGTGGCACAGATACGCAGTATTTT. This translates into CASSTGQVGGTDTQYF.

The chain employs TRBV19 and TRBJ2-1; 7 positions agree with TRBD2. The germline V gene has CDR1 LNHDA and CDR2 SQIVND (reference sequence). The CDR3 has 15 amino acids. The ends lost 6 bases at V and 0 bases at J; junction bases unmatched: 5. CDR3 in DNA: TGTGCCAGTAGCCATCTAGCGGACTCCTACAATGAGCAGTTCTTC. Encoded protein: CASSHLADSYNEQFF. Full variable domain (outside the CDR3, taken from reference TRBV19 and TRBJ2-1): DGGITQSPKYLFRKEGQNVTLSCEQNLNHDAMYWYRQDPGQGLRLIYYSQIVNDFQKGDIAEGYSVSREKKESFPLTVTSAQKNPTAFYLCASSHLADSYNEQFFGPGTRLTVL.

The CDR3 sequence: CASSTSSERRGEQFF. As DNA, the CDR3 is TGTGCCAGCAGCACATCTAGTGAGCGGCGGGGTGAGCAGTTCTTC. This chain uses TRBV7-9 with TRBJ2-1; maybe TRBD2 (6 bases). V was cut by 5 bases and J by 9 bases, with 20 bases left in between. Germline CDR1 and CDR2: SEHNR and FQNEAQ (reference sequence). The CDR3 contains 15 residues.

The chain employs TRBV6-5 and TRBJ2-7; 8 bases match TRBD1. V shed 2 bases and J 6 bases; nucleotides not matched to a gene: 6. This CDR3 contains 14 residues. CDR1 is MNHEY and CDR2 is SVGAGI in the germline V gene. This CDR3 reads CASSYVDRVGEQYF. Here the CDR3 DNA reads TGTGCCAGCAGTTACGTGGACAGGGTAGGCGAGCAGTACTTC.

The chain is built from TRBV5-6 and TRBJ2-2; 12 positions match TRBD1. Germline lookup yields CDR1 SGHDT and CDR2 YYEEEE. The CDR3 sequence is 16 residues long. Trimming removed 4 bases from V and 6 bases from J; junction bases left unmatched: 7. CDR3 in DNA: TGTGCCAGCAGCCCGCCCGGGACAGGGGGCTCCGGGGAGCTGTTTTTT. Its translation: CASSPPGTGGSGELFF.

V is TRBV5-1 and J is TRBJ2-3, with a possible D match to TRBD1 (5 bases). Germline-derived CDR1 and CDR2 are SGHRS and YFSETQ. The CDR3 consists of 17 residues. Trimming cost V 0 bases and J 2 bases, with 16 bases left between them. The CDR3 DNA reads as TGCGCCAGCAGCTTGGCTCAGACAAGTGGGGCCACAGATACGCAGTATTTT. Translated, it gives CASSLAQTSGATDTQYF.

The CDR3 coding sequence is TGTGCCAGCTCACCACCGATTACTGTTCCCTACAATGAGCAGTTCTTC. Its protein product is CASSPPITVPYNEQFF. The V and J genes are TRBV18 and TRBJ2-1; D is undetermined. From germline, CDR1 is KGHSH and CDR2 LQKENI. The CDR3 has 16 amino acids. V gave up 0 bases and J gave up 2 bases, with 11 bases separating them.

The rearrangement links TRBV7-9 to TRBJ2-7; D possibly corresponds to TRBD2 (6 bases). Per the germline V gene, CDR1 is SEHNR and CDR2 is FQNEAQ (reference sequence). Trimming took 7 bases from V and 6 from J, leaving 19 bases between them. CDR3 length: 14 amino acids. The CDR3 coding sequence is TGTGCCAGCACATCCTCCTCGGGAGCCCCCGAGCAGTACTTC. The encoded protein is CASTSSSGAPEQYF.

The V gene is TRBV7-9, the J gene TRBJ1-3; D gene unclear. V lost 0 bases and J 4 bases, leaving 13 bases between the germline ends. The CDR3 has 16 amino acids. Germline loops: CDR1 SEHNR, CDR2 FQNEAQ (reference sequence). For the CDR3, the DNA is TGTGCCAGCAGCTTAGCAGCGGCAGGCACGGGAAACACCATATATTTT. The encoded protein is CASSLAAAGTGNTIYF.

V is TRBV7-9 and J is TRBJ1-2; TRBD1 matches 7 bases. CDR1 is SEHNR and CDR2 is FQNEAQ in the germline V gene (reference sequence). There are 16 residues in the CDR3. V was clipped by 5 bases and J by 1 base; unmatched bases: 10. The CDR3 reads CASSPIDRVNNYGYTF. In DNA, the CDR3 is TGTGCCAGCAGCCCTATTGACAGGGTAAATAACTATGGCTACACCTTC.

The chain has TRBV9 and TRBJ2-1; 8 nucleotides align to TRBD2. The J segment lost 9 bases and the V segment lost 4 bases, leaving 24 bases of the junction unmatched. Germline CDR1 is SGDLS and CDR2 is YYNGEE. This CDR3 is built from 19 residues. The CDR3 here is CASSTRPLAGTRSRTEQFF. DNA of the CDR3: TGTGCCAGCAGCACTCGCCCACTAGCCGGGACTAGGAGCAGAACTGAGCAGTTCTTC. The whole variable domain, filled in from reference TRBV9 and TRBJ2-1, reads DSGVTQTPKHLITATGQRVTLRCSPRSGDLSVYWYQQSLDQGLQFLIQYYNGEERAKGNILERFSAQQFPDLHSELNLSSLELGDSALYFCASSTRPLAGTRSRTEQFFGPGTRLTVL.

The chain carries TRBV29-1 and TRBJ1-1; TRBD1 matches at 8 bases. V trimming: 6 bases; J trimming: 2 bases; junction bases outside the gene matches: 11. From germline, CDR1 is SQVTM and CDR2 ANQGSEA. CDR3 size: 15 residues. The DNA for the CDR3 is TGCAGCGTCCCGGACAGGGTTGGGGGAAACACTGAAGCTTTCTTT. Protein sequence: CSVPDRVGGNTEAFF.

The J gene is TRBJ1-3, the V gene TRBV30; the D gene is possibly TRBD1 (5 bases). V was shortened by 5 bases and J by 3 bases, with 11 bases between the two germline ends. The CDR3 runs to 13 residues. Germline assignment: CDR1 GTSNPN and CDR2 SVGIG (reference sequence). CDR3 amino acids: CAWAQGGGNTIYF. The CDR3 bases are TGTGCCTGGGCGCAGGGAGGTGGAAACACCATATATTTT.

V usage is TRBV18 and J usage is TRBJ1-1; D is perhaps TRBD1 (5 bases). This CDR3 has 13 residues. V lost 3 bases to trimming and J lost 3 bases, with 8 bases between them. Germline V gene sequence: CDR1 KGHSH, CDR2 LQKENI. CDR3 in DNA: TGTGCCAGCTCACCTGGGGCGGACACTGAAGCTTTCTTT. This sequence encodes CASSPGADTEAFF.

This chain uses TRBV28 with TRBJ2-1, with 13 nucleotides matching TRBD2. J was trimmed by 10 bases and V by 5 bases; bases with no gene match: 11. CDR3 length: 16 residues. Germline loops: CDR1 MDHEN, CDR2 SYDVKM. The DNA of the CDR3 is TGTGCCAGCAGTCTCTGGACTAGCGGGGGACCTAGGGAGCAGTTCTTC. Its translation is CASSLWTSGGPREQFF.

The CDR3 loop is CSVEDPHRNYGYTF. The CDR3 nucleotides are TGCAGCGTTGAAGACCCCCACAGGAACTATGGCTACACCTTC. The rearrangement links TRBV29-1 to TRBJ1-2; a possible D gene is TRBD1 (5 bases). V was pared by 0 bases and J by 2 bases, with 10 bases between. Germline CDR1 and CDR2: SQVTM and ANQGSEA. The CDR3 has 14 residues. Supplemented by reference TRBV29-1 and TRBJ1-2, the full variable domain reads SAVISQKPSRDICQRGTSLTIQCQVDSQVTMMFWYRQQPGQSLTLIATANQGSEATYESGFVIDKFPISRPNLTFSTLTVSNMSPEDSSIYLCSVEDPHRNYGYTFGSGTRLTVV.

V usage is TRBV13 and J usage is TRBJ1-1; D uncertain. This CDR3 is 13 amino acids long. V was cut by 0 bases and J by 6 bases, with 8 bases left in between. From germline, CDR1 is PRHDT and CDR2 FYEKMQ (reference sequence). Here the CDR3 reads CASSLGERAEAFF. For the CDR3, the DNA is TGTGCCAGCAGCTTAGGGGAGAGGGCTGAAGCTTTCTTT. Full variable domain (remainder filled in from reference TRBV13 and TRBJ1-1): AAGVIQSPRHLIKEKRETATLKCYPIPRHDTVYWYQQGPGQDPQFLISFYEKMQSDKGSIPDRFSAQQFSDYHSELNMSSLELGDSALYFCASSLGERAEAFFGQGTRLTVV.

The CDR3 sequence: CAWSVGRVIRNTEAFF. CDR3 bases: TGTGCCTGGAGTGTAGGGCGGGTAATAAGGAACACTGAAGCTTTCTTT. The chain employs TRBV30 and TRBJ1-1; no definite D call. The V and J ends lost 0 bases and 1 base respectively, with 15 bases between them. Germline V lookup: CDR1 GTSNPN, CDR2 SVGIG (reference sequence). The CDR3 has 16 residues. Looking up the rest from reference TRBV30 and TRBJ1-1 gives the full variable domain: SQTIHQWPATLVQPVGSPLSLECTVEGTSNPNLYWYRQAAGRGLQLLFYSVGIGQISSEVPQNLSASRPQDRQFILSSKKLLLSDSGFYLCAWSVGRVIRNTEAFFGQGTRLTVV.

The chain uses TRBV28 and TRBJ2-7; 12 bases are a match to TRBD1. This CDR3 region has 15 residues. The trim removed 6 bases at V and 6 bases at J, leaving 9 bases unmatched. CDR1 is MDHEN and CDR2 is SYDVKM in the germline V gene. The CDR3 is CASSSPGTGGFEQYF. CDR3 bases: TGTGCCAGCAGCTCCCCCGGGACAGGGGGCTTCGAGCAGTACTTC.

The rearrangement links TRBV5-1 to TRBJ2-2, with D possibly TRBD2 on 6 matching bases. The CDR3 is 13 residues long. Germline CDR1 and CDR2: SGHRS and YFSETQ. Trimming stripped 3 bases from V and 7 bases from J, with 10 bases between. CDR3 sequence (DNA): TGCGCCAGCAGCTGGAGGGAAATCGGGGAGCTGTTTTTT. It specifies CASSWREIGELFF. Using reference TRBV5-1 and TRBJ2-2 for the parts outside the CDR3, the full variable domain is KAGVTQTPRYLIKTRGQQVTLSCSPISGHRSVSWYQQTPGQGLQFLFEYFSETQRNKGNFPGRFSGRQFSNSRSEMNVSTLELGDSALYLCASSWREIGELFFGEGSRLTVL.

This chain links TRBV7-6 with TRBJ1-1; D might be TRBD1 (6 bases). There are 15 residues in the CDR3. The germline V gene encodes CDR1 SGHVS and CDR2 FNYEAQ. V lost 5 bases and J lost 1, with 14 bases in between. The DNA for the CDR3 is TGTGCCAGCAGCCGGGGGGCCAGCAAGAACACTGAAGCTTTCTTT. Residues: CASSRGASKNTEAFF.

To note about this clone: The identical CDR3 is also encoded by other nucleotide sequences in the sample. J is TRBJ1-1 and V is TRBV5-1; unclear D gene. V lost 1 base and J 0 bases, leaving 7 bases between the germline ends. The CDR3 is 14 amino acids. In germline, CDR1 is SGHRS, CDR2 YFSETQ. CDR3 DNA sequence: TGCGCCAGCAGCTTGTCCACGGTGAACACTGAAGCTTTCTTT. It is translated as CASSLSTVNTEAFF.

The V and J genes are TRBV6-5 and TRBJ2-3; D not resolved. Germline V gives CDR1 MNHEY, CDR2 SVGAGI. The CDR3 length is 13 residues. V was cut by 2 bases and J by 1 base, with 4 bases left in between. The CDR3 spells CASSYTGTDTQYF. CDR3 bases: TGTGCCAGCAGTTACACGGGCACAGATACGCAGTATTTT.

J is TRBJ2-7 and V is TRBV13; TRBD2 matches at 8 bases. V trimming: 4 bases; J trimming: 2 bases; junction bases outside the gene matches: 13. The CDR3 extends over 17 amino acids. Germline CDR1 is PRHDT and CDR2 is FYEKMQ (reference sequence). The CDR3 nucleotides are TGTGCCAGCAGCTCAACCCAACTAGCGGCTATACCCTACGAGCAGTACTTC. It is translated as CASSSTQLAAIPYEQYF.